The source of this T cell receptor (beta chain) is a study of cytomegalovirus exposure and HLA in healthy donors. Overall study findings and caveats: One variant, a missense change in DCLRE1C, was linked in a later analysis to TCR beta V- and J-gene trimming. A later analysis found TCR association rates differed by HLA locus, highest for DRB1 and lowest for HLA-C.

Amplification used 60 Vbeta primers and 13 Jbeta primers. Libraries were prepared by immunoSEQ multiplex PCR; TCRdb keeps only in-frame clonotypes and omits some of them. The sample has around 150,000 clones, 75% to 90% seen once. Concerning this clone itself: Its specificity is not known.

Germline CDR1 is MDHEN and CDR2 is SYDVKM. V lost 6 bases to trimming and J lost 5 bases, with 23 bases between them. This CDR3 spans 16 amino acids. The chain carries TRBV28 and TRBJ2-7; D might be TRBD2 (7 bases). This clonotype was sampled from a young woman in good health and CMV-seronegative. The specimen sequenced was PBMCs. DNA for the CDR3: TGTGCCAGCAGCCCCCCGGGGGGCGTCGTTTTGGACGAGCAGTACTTC. Protein sequence: CASSPPGGVVLDEQYF. Supplemented by reference TRBV28 and TRBJ2-7, the full variable domain reads DVKVTQSSRYLVKRTGEKVFLECVQDMDHENMFWYRQDPGLGLRLIYFSYDVKMKEKGDIPEGYSVSREKKERFSLILESASTNQTSMYLCASSPPGGVVLDEQYFGPGTRLTVT.